The TCR beta chain under discussion was sequenced for a study of cytomegalovirus exposure and HLA in healthy donors. Broader study findings: According to a subsequent analysis, TCR clusters from the first cohort were inclined to appear together in the 120 validation repertoires. Cytomegalovirus status was reportedly diagnosed by the classifier with high specificity and sensitivity.

Using immunoSEQ multiplex PCR, the repertoire was profiled, and TCRdb retains in-frame clones only, with some absent. The profile covers 140,000 or so clones, with just over 90% appearing a single time and approximately 0.7% taken by the ten largest. This CDR3 has 14 residues. Germline CDR1 ENHRY, CDR2 SYGVKD. V was cut by 3 bases and J by 2 bases, with 10 bases left in between. For this clone: Its specificity is not known.

This clonotype was sampled from a man between 18 and 29 years old in good health and CMV-seronegative. J is TRBJ2-5 and V is TRBV10-3; D might be TRBD1 (6 bases). What was sequenced was PBMCs. In DNA form, the CDR3 reads TGTGCCATCAGTGATACAGGGAATCAAGAGACCCAGTACTTC. This encodes CAISDTGNQETQYF.